Shown below are 16 T cell receptor beta chains from a single sample sequenced in a study of neurological immune-mediated disorders. In TCRdb, the 5' RACE reads were re-called with MiXCR into one record per CDR3 protein. The table includes about 76,000 distinct CDR3 sequences, about 15% detected once. Material: PBMCs. These receptors were collected from a woman aged 40 to 49 in good health.

With respect to this clonotype: A read error may explain this, as a much larger clone is one base away. The chain recombines TRBV5-1 with TRBJ1-1; 8 bases align to TRBD1. Looked up from germline, CDR1 is SGHRS and CDR2 is YFSETQ. The junction had 8 bases not matched to a gene; V was cut back by 3 bases and J by 4 bases. The CDR3 covers 15 residues. CDR3 residues: CASSYRTGSFTEAFF. The CDR3, as DNA: TGCGCCAGCAGCTACCGGACAGGGAGTTTCACTGAAGCTTTCTTT.

This clonotype has a count of ten or more. The gene calls are TRBV20-1 and TRBJ1-1; D is perhaps TRBD1 (5 bases). With 3 bases removed from V and 0 bases from J, the gap between germline ends came to 8 bases. This CDR3 is 13 amino acids long. The germline V gene encodes CDR1 DFQATT and CDR2 SNEGSKA (reference sequence). The CDR3 loop is CSAREGMNTEAFF. CDR3 DNA: TGCAGTGCTAGGGAGGGGATGAACACTGAAGCTTTCTTT.

The rearrangement uses TRBV19 and TRBJ2-1; TRBD1 or TRBD2 may be the D gene (5 bases each). This CDR3 contains 15 residues. Germline lookup yields CDR1 LNHDA and CDR2 SQIVND (reference sequence). V dropped 3 bases and J dropped 0 bases, with 9 bases sitting between them. The CDR3 DNA follows: TGTGCCAGTAGTATCAGAGGGGTCTCCTACAATGAGCAGTTCTTC. It codes for CASSIRGVSYNEQFF.

Details on this clonotype: A read error may account for a junction end that differs from germline. The rearrangement joins TRBV20-1 to TRBJ2-4, with D perhaps matching TRBD1 or TRBD2 (5 bases each). CDR3 size: 15 residues. CDR1 DFQATT and CDR2 SNEGSKA come from the germline V gene (reference sequence). CDR3 in amino acids: CSSILGEQAKNIQYF. CDR3 in DNA: TGCAGTTCTATACTGGGGGAGCAAGCCAAAAACATCCAGTACTTC.

This clonotype was recorded many times. The V call is TRBV7-2, the J call TRBJ1-1; D call uncertain. The CDR3 consists of 15 residues. CDR1 and CDR2 from the germline V gene are SGHTA and FQGNSA. Trimming shortened V by 2 bases and J by 5 bases, and 15 bases separated the two germline ends. This chain's CDR3 is CASSLSSPPGTEAFF. Written as DNA, the CDR3 is TGTGCCAGCAGCTTAAGTAGTCCGCCGGGAACTGAAGCTTTCTTT.

This clonotype was seen at least ten times. The chain combines TRBV7-2 with TRBJ1-1; no firm D call. Germline lookup yields CDR1 SGHTA and CDR2 FQGNSA. This CDR3 spans 15 amino acids. Deletions cut 1 base from V and 2 bases from J, with 11 bases between. The CDR3 region is CASSLVARLNTEAFF. The CDR3 DNA reads as TGTGCCAGCAGCTTAGTCGCCCGCTTAAACACTGAAGCTTTCTTT.

Ten or more counts support this clonotype. This rearrangement joins TRBV3-1 to TRBJ1-2; TRBD1 matches 9 bases. The germline CDR1 and CDR2 sequences are LGHDT and YNNKEL (reference sequence). With V trimmed by 4 bases and J by 8 bases, 11 bases remained unmatched. The CDR3 totals 15 residues. The CDR3 DNA is TGTGCCAGCAGCCCTAGGGTACGGGACAGGGAAGGCTACACCTTC. Residues: CASSPRVRDREGYTF. The full variable domain, rest sourced from reference TRBV3-1 and TRBJ1-2, is DTAVSQTPKYLVTQMGNDKSIKCEQNLGHDTMYWYKQDSKKFLKIMFSYNNKELIINETVPNRFSPKSPDKAHLNLHINSLELGDSAVYFCASSPRVRDREGYTFGSGTRLTVV.

The rearrangement links TRBV10-2 to TRBJ2-6; tentative D call: TRBD1 (6 bases). The CDR3 length is 17 residues. V lost 4 bases and J lost 0, with 13 bases in between. Germline V CDR1 and CDR2: WSHSY, SAAADI. The CDR3 sequence: CASSGWTDYSGANVLTF. The CDR3 DNA is TGCGCCAGCAGTGGCTGGACAGACTACTCTGGGGCCAACGTCCTGACTTTC.

This clonotype was picked up many times. The chain carries TRBV5-1 and TRBJ2-6; TRBD2 matches 13 bases. Germline V lookup: CDR1 SGHRS, CDR2 YFSETQ. Germline trimming cut 4 bases from V and 0 bases from J; bases unmatched to any gene: 4. The CDR3 runs 18 residues. CDR3: CASSEGLAGSSGANVLTF. CDR3 in DNA: TGCGCCAGCAGCGAGGGACTAGCGGGGAGCTCTGGGGCCAACGTCCTGACTTTC.

At least ten counts were recorded for this clonotype. The rearrangement uses TRBV15 and TRBJ2-1, with D perhaps assigned TRBD1 or TRBD2 (5 bases each). The CDR3 contains 15 residues. Germline values: CDR1 LNHNV, CDR2 YYDKDF (reference sequence). The V and J ends lost 0 bases and 8 bases respectively, with 14 bases between them. CDR3 DNA: TGTGCCACCAGCAGAGATATGGGGGATGGGGATGAGCAGTTCTTC. Amino acids: CATSRDMGDGDEQFF.

The V call is TRBV20-1, the J call TRBJ1-5; 8 nucleotides line up with TRBD1. CDR1 and CDR2 from the germline V gene are DFQATT and SNEGSKA (reference sequence). This CDR3 spans 13 amino acids. V lost 6 bases and J lost 3; bases outside the gene matches: 4. The CDR3 DNA follows: TGCAGTGCGCGGACAGGGCACAATCAGCCCCAGCATTTT. This sequence encodes CSARTGHNQPQHF.

This chain uses TRBV20-1 with TRBJ2-5; the match to TRBD2 covers 8 bases. CDR3 length: 13 amino acids. In germline, CDR1 is DFQATT, CDR2 SNEGSKA (reference sequence). Unmatched junction bases numbered 1, after V lost 3 bases and J lost 1 base. CDR3 DNA: TGCAGTGCTAGCGGGAGGGCCCAAGAGACCCAGTACTTC. It yields the protein CSASGRAQETQYF.

This clonotype showed up many times. The chain carries TRBV7-2 and TRBJ2-2; the D call may be TRBD1 or TRBD2 (6 bases each). Trimming took 7 bases from V and 4 from J, leaving 13 bases between them. This CDR3 is built from 14 residues. Germline CDR1 and CDR2: SGHTA and FQGNSA. The CDR3 here is CASKSGAGTGELFF. CDR3 nucleotide sequence: TGTGCCAGCAAGTCGGGGGCGGGCACCGGGGAGCTGTTTTTT.

In this sample, this clonotype turned up many times. V gene TRBV20-1 combines with J gene TRBJ2-2; 9 bases align to TRBD2. The V segment lost 6 bases and the J segment 1 base; nucleotides outside the gene matches: 3. This CDR3 spans 14 amino acids. CDR1 and CDR2 from the germline V gene are DFQATT and SNEGSKA (reference sequence). The CDR3 nucleotides read TGCAGTGCAAATAGCGGGGGGAACACCGGGGAGCTGTTTTTT. It specifies CSANSGGNTGELFF.

This chain links TRBV5-1 with TRBJ2-7; 11 bases are shared with TRBD2. The CDR3 spans 16 residues. The germline V gene has CDR1 SGHRS and CDR2 YFSETQ. The V gene end was trimmed by 1 base and the J gene end by 7 bases; junction bases not matched to a gene: 10. The CDR3 sequence: CASSLTGTSGATEQYF. DNA for the CDR3: TGCGCCAGCAGCTTGACCGGGACTAGCGGTGCTACGGAGCAGTACTTC.

The rearrangement joins TRBV9 to TRBJ2-2; D unresolved. In germline, CDR1 is SGDLS, CDR2 YYNGEE. The CDR3 contains 14 residues. The germline V and J ends were trimmed by 2 bases and 3 bases, with 8 bases remaining between them. The CDR3, as DNA: TGTGCCAGCAGCGTGTTCCGGGACACCGGGGAGCTGTTTTTT. It codes for CASSVFRDTGELFF. Based on the CDR3 plus reference TRBV9 and TRBJ2-2, the full variable domain is DSGVTQTPKHLITATGQRVTLRCSPRSGDLSVYWYQQSLDQGLQFLIQYYNGEERAKGNILERFSAQQFPDLHSELNLSSLELGDSALYFCASSVFRDTGELFFGEGSRLTVL.